This T cell receptor beta chain is drawn from a study of CD8+ T cells in alopecia areata. General study points: More clonal than normal scalp was lesional scalp, particularly alopecia totalis/universalis.

Investigators isolated RNA and reverse transcribed it into cDNA to act as the sequencing template. The repertoire was sequenced with immunoSEQ multiplex PCR; TCRdb's copy has only in-frame clones and lacks some. The repertoire includes 160,000 or so clones, about 51% of them detected once, and around 19% sits in the top ten. Trimming pared 6 bases from V and 6 bases from J, leaving 9 bases between. This CDR3 is 11 amino acids long. Germline CDR1 is MNHEY and CDR2 is SMNVEV (reference sequence). On this clone: Its antigen remains unknown.

The specimen comprised CD8+ T cells sorted from blood, sampled at week 0. V and J are TRBV27 and TRBJ2-7; D gene ambiguous. This clonotype was obtained from a human donor with alopecia areata. The CDR3 loop is CASRYGSEQYF. The CDR3 coding sequence is TGTGCCAGCAGGTACGGGTCCGAGCAGTACTTC.